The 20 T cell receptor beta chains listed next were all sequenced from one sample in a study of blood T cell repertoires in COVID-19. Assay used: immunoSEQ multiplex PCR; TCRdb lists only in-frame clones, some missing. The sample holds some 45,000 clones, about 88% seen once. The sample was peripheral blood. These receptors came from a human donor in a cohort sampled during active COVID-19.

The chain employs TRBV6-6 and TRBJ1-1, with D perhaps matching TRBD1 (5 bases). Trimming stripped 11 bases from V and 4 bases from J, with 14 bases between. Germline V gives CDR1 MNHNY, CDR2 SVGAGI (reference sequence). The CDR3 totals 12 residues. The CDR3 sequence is CAGGWGGTEAFF. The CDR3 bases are TGTGCCGGCGGGTGGGGGGGCACTGAAGCTTTCTTT.

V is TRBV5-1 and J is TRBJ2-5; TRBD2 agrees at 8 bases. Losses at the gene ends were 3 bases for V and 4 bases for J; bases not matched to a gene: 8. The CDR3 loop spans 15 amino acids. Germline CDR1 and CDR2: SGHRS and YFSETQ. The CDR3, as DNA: TGCGCCAGCAGCTCCGGGGGGGACTTTGGAGAGACCCAGTACTTC. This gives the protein CASSSGGDFGETQYF.

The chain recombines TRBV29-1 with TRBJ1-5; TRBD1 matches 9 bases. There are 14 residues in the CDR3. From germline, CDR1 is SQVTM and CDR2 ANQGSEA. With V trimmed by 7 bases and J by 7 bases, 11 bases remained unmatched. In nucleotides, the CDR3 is TGCAGCGCCGCGGGACAGGGCGCGGCCCAGCCCCAGCATTTT. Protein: CSAAGQGAAQPQHF. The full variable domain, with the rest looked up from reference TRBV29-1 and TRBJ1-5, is SAVISQKPSRDICQRGTSLTIQCQVDSQVTMMFWYRQQPGQSLTLIATANQGSEATYESGFVIDKFPISRPNLTFSTLTVSNMSPEDSSIYLCSAAGQGAAQPQHFGDGTRLSIL.

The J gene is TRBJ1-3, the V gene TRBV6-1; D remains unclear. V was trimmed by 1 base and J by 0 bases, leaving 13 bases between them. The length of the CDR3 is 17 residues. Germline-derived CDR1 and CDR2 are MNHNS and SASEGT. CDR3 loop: CASSEVRERRSGNTIYF. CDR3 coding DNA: TGTGCCAGCAGTGAAGTTCGGGAGCGACGCTCTGGAAACACCATATATTTT.

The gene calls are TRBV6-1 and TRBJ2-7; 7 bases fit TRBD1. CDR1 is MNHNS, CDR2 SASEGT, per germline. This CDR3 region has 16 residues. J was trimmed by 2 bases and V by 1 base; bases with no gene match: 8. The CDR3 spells CASSEVFQGETYEQYF. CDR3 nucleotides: TGTGCCAGCAGTGAAGTATTCCAGGGGGAAACCTACGAGCAGTACTTC.

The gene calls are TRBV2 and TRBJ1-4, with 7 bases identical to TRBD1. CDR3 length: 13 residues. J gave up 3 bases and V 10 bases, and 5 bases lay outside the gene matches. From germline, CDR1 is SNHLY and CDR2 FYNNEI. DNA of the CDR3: TGTGCCACCAAGACAGGGCCTAATGAAAAACTGTTTTTT. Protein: CATKTGPNEKLFF.

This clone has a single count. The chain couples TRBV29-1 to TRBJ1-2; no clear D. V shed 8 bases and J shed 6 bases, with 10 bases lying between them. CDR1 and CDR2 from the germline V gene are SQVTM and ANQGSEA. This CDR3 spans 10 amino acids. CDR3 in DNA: TGCAGCTCCCTCGGGAATGGCTACACCTTC. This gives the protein CSSLGNGYTF.

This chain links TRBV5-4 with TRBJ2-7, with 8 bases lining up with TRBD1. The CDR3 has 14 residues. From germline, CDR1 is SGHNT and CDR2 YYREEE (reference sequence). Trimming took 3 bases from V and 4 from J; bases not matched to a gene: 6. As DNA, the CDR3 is TGTGCCAGCAGCTCAGGGGGCGGCTGGTACGAGCAGTACTTC. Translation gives CASSSGGGWYEQYF.

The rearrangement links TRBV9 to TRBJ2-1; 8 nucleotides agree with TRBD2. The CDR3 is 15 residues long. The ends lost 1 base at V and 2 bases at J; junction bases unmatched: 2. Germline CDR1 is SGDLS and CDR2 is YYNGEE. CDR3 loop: CASSVSGGTYNEQFF. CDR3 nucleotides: TGTGCCAGCAGCGTAAGCGGGGGCACCTACAATGAGCAGTTCTTC.

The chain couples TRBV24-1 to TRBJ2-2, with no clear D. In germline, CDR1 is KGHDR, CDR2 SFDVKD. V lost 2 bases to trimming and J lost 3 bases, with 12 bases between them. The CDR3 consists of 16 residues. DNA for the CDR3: TGTGCCACCAGTGATTACACAGAGAGCCACACCGGGGAGCTGTTTTTT. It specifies CATSDYTESHTGELFF.

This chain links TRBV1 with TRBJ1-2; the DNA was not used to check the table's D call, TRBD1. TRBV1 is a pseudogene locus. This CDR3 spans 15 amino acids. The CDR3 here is CTSSRDRGINYGYTF. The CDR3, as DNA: TGCACCAGCAGCCGCGACAGGGGAATTAACTATGGCTACACCTTC.

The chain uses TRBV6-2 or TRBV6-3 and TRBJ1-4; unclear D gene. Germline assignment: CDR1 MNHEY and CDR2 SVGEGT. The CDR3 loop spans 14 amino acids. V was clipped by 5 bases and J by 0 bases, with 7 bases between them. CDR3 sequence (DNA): TGTGCCAGCAGTCCCGGGACAACTAATGAAAAACTGTTTTTT. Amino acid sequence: CASSPGTTNEKLFF.

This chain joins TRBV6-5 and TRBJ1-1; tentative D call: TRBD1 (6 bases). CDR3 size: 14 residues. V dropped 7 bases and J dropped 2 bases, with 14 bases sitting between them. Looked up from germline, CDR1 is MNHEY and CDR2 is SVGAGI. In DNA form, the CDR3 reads TGTGCCAGCACTAAAAACAGGGTAAACACTGAAGCTTTCTTT. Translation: CASTKNRVNTEAFF.

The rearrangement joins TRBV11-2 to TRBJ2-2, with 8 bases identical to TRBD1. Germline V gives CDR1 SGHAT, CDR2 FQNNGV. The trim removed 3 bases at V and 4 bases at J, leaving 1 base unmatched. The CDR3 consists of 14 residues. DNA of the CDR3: TGTGCCAGCAGCTTCGGACAGGGCACCGGGGAGCTGTTTTTT. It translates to CASSFGQGTGELFF.

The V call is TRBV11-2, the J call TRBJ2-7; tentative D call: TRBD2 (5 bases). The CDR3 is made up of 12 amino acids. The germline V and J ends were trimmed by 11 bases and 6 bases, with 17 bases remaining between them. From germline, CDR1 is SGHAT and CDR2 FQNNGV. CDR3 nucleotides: TGTGCCTACCGGACTCCCGGAGGCGAGCAGTACTTC. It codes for CAYRTPGGEQYF.

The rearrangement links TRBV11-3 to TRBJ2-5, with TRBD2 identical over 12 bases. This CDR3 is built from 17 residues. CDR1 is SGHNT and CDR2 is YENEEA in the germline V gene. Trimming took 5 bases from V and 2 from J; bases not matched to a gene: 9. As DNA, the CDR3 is TGTGCCAGCAGCCCTCTAGCGGGGGGGCTTGAACAAGAGACCCAGTACTTC. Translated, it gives CASSPLAGGLEQETQYF.

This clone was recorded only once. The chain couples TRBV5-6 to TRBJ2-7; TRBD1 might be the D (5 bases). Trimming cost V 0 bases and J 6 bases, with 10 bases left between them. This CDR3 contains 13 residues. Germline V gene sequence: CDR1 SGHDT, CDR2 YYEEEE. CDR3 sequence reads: CASSLVGAGEQYF. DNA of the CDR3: TGTGCCAGCAGCTTGGTAGGGGCTGGCGAGCAGTACTTC. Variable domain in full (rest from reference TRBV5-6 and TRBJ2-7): DAGVTQSPTHLIKTRGQQVTLRCSPKSGHDTVSWYQQALGQGPQFIFQYYEEEERQRGNFPDRFSGHQFPNYSSELNVNALLLGDSALYLCASSLVGAGEQYFGPGTRLTVT.

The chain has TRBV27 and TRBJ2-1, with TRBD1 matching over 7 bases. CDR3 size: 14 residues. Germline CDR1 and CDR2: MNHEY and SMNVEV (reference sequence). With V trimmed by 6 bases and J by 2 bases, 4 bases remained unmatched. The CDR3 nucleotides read TGTGCCAGCAGACTTGGGACAGCCTACAATGAGCAGTTCTTC. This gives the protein CASRLGTAYNEQFF.

CDR3 amino acids: CATSDLVGQVYGYTF. CDR3 nucleotide sequence: TGTGCCACCAGTGATTTGGTGGGACAGGTGTATGGCTACACCTTC. The chain has TRBV24-1 and TRBJ1-2; TRBD1 agrees at 8 bases. The CDR3 covers 15 residues. Germline CDR1 KGHDR, CDR2 SFDVKD. The J segment lost 5 bases and the V segment lost 0 bases, leaving 4 bases of the junction unmatched.

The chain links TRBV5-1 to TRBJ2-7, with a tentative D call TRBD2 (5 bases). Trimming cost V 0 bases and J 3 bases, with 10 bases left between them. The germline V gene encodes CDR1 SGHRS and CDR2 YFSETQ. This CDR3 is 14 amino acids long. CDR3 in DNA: TGCGCCAGCAGCTTGGACTCGGGGATCTACGAGCAGTACTTC. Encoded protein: CASSLDSGIYEQYF.